Only a few counts were recorded for the clone carrying this TCR beta chain. As yet, its antigen is unknown. The data derive from a study of T cells in Graves' hyperthyroidism and ophthalmopathy. Study-level results: Through a model of 13 V-J features, ophthalmopathy was separated from stable hyperthyroidism. The model made its ophthalmopathy prediction, and onset followed a median approximately 6 months later.

Researchers took RNA transcripts and amplified the TCR beta CDR3 regions from them. During a first-round RT-PCR of the TCR CDR3, the HTBI primer set was used. TCRdb used MiXCR to reprocess the multiplex PCR reads, holding one entry per CDR3 protein. Seen here are some 400,000 distinct CDR3 sequences, approximately 13% observed once, and the top ten hold more than 20%. The sequenced sample was blood. The sequence was collected from a man in his thirties or forties with Graves' hyperthyroidism that later progressed to Graves' ophthalmopathy.

In DNA form, the CDR3 reads TGTGCCAGCAGTGAATTTGGACGCGGTGGCAGGGGGTATGCAACTAATGAAAAACTGTTTTTT. Its translation: CASSEFGRGGRGYATNEKLFF. The rearrangement links TRBV6-1 to TRBJ1-4; 7 nucleotides line up with TRBD1. The germline V gene encodes CDR1 MNHNS and CDR2 SASEGT. CDR3 length equals 21 residues. The V gene end was trimmed by 2 bases and the J gene end by 0 bases; junction bases not matched to a gene: 18.